This T cell receptor beta chain was captured by sequencing in a study of cytomegalovirus exposure and HLA in healthy donors. Study-level information: When over 300 donors were genotyped, just over 80% of them were found to fall in the Caucasian-associated ancestry cluster.

Concerning this clone: The target antigen is unknown.

Trimming took 2 bases from V and 11 from J, leaving 18 bases between them. The CDR3 is 15 residues long. Germline CDR1 SNHLY, CDR2 FYNNEI. PCR amplification relied on 60 Vbeta primers (plus 13 Jbeta primers). Measured with immunoSEQ multiplex PCR; TCRdb has only the in-frame clones, and not every one. The table lists approximately 170,000 clones, about 59% of them singletons. Overall study results and limits: Immune exposure data for these donors was limited to CMV serostatus.

This chain joins TRBV2 and TRBJ2-2, with D perhaps TRBD1 (5 bases). Sequenced input: PBMCs. The receptor was isolated from a man aged 35 to 55 in good health and CMV-seronegative. The CDR3 DNA reads TGTGCCAGCAGTGAAATGTGGGAAGGGGTCTCAGAGCTGTTTTTT. Translating it yields CASSEMWEGVSELFF.